The 25 T cell receptor beta chains given below trace back to one sample, sequenced in a study of shared clonotypes between healthy human individuals. The method was immunoSEQ multiplex PCR; TCRdb's version includes in-frame clones alone and lacks a portion of them. In the table there are under 1,100,000 clones, about four fifths of which are singletons. Sequencing was carried out using memory CD4+ T cells from PBMCs. Noted subset: CD45RA-negative fraction. These receptors were collected from a man between 18 and 29 years old in good health. Some clones in this sample may be carry-over from other donors' samples.

The CDR3 reads CASSEAWETQYF. The CDR3 coding sequence is TGTGCCAGCAGTGAAGCTTGGGAGACCCAGTACTTC. This chain joins TRBV6-1 and TRBJ2-5; D is undetermined. Per the germline V gene, CDR1 is MNHNS and CDR2 is SASEGT. This CDR3 is 12 amino acids long. V was trimmed by 0 bases and J by 5 bases, leaving 4 bases between them.

This clone was seen ten or more times. The V gene is TRBV2, the J gene TRBJ2-7; 8 bases line up with TRBD1. The CDR3 loop spans 13 amino acids. Germline trimming cut 7 bases from V and 6 bases from J; bases unmatched to any gene: 8. CDR1 SNHLY and CDR2 FYNNEI come from the germline V gene. CDR3 region: CASKTTGAVEQYF. CDR3 coding DNA: TGTGCCAGCAAAACGACAGGGGCTGTCGAGCAGTACTTC.

The chain employs TRBV5-5 and TRBJ1-5; perhaps TRBD1 as D (6 bases). Germline values: CDR1 SGHKS, CDR2 YYEKEE (reference sequence). V lost 4 bases and J 7 bases, leaving 15 bases between the germline ends. The CDR3 is 14 residues long. The DNA for the CDR3 is TGTGCCAGCAGCCCACAGCAGGGGCTCCAGCCCCAGCATTTT. Encoded protein: CASSPQQGLQPQHF.

The chain recombines TRBV28 with TRBJ2-3, with 8 bases that match TRBD2. Germline values: CDR1 MDHEN, CDR2 SYDVKM. J was trimmed by 11 bases and V by 7 bases; bases with no gene match: 14. CDR3 length equals 14 residues. CDR3 bases: TGTGCCAGCACCGCCCCCAGCGGGAGAGTAGGGCAGTATTTT. Translating gives CASTAPSGRVGQYF.

The J gene is TRBJ2-2, the V gene TRBV27; 8 bases agree with TRBD1. The germline gives CDR1 MNHEY, CDR2 SMNVEV (reference sequence). The CDR3 sequence is 13 residues long. Trimming removed 10 bases from V and 7 bases from J; junction bases left unmatched: 8. The CDR3, as DNA: TGTGCCAACAGGGCAGGGGGCAGCGGGGAGCTGTTTTTT. This sequence encodes CANRAGGSGELFF.

The chain joins TRBV5-1 to TRBJ2-5; D unresolved. V lost 3 bases and J 7 bases, leaving 13 bases between the germline ends. Germline V gene data show CDR1 as SGHRS and CDR2 as YFSETQ. The CDR3 is made up of 13 amino acids. The CDR3, as DNA: TGCGCCAGCAGCTCAACCCCCACCGGGACCCAGTACTTC. The encoded protein is CASSSTPTGTQYF.

The rearrangement links TRBV5-4 to TRBJ2-7; TRBD1 matches at 7 bases. CDR3 length equals 15 residues. Germline V gene data show CDR1 as SGHNT and CDR2 as YYREEE (reference sequence). Trimming took 0 bases from V and 3 from J; bases not matched to a gene: 6. CDR3 DNA: TGTGCCAGCAGCTTGGGGACAGGACCTAACTACGAGCAGTACTTC. Encoded protein: CASSLGTGPNYEQYF.

The rearrangement links TRBV5-4 to TRBJ1-1; D gene unclear. Germline V gives CDR1 SGHNT, CDR2 YYREEE (reference sequence). Trimming left V 4 bases short and J 4 bases short, with 14 bases between. This CDR3 comprises 14 residues. The CDR3 DNA reads as TGTGCCAGCAGCCGCCAAGATATGGGCACTGAAGCTTTCTTT. Protein product: CASSRQDMGTEAFF. The full variable domain, in which reference TRBV5-4 and TRBJ1-1 provide the parts outside the CDR3, is ETGVTQSPTHLIKTRGQQVTLRCSSQSGHNTVSWYQQALGQGPQFIFQYYREEENGRGNFPPRFSGLQFPNYSSELNVNALELDDSALYLCASSRQDMGTEAFFGQGTRLTVV.

V is TRBV7-9 and J is TRBJ2-3, with no clear D. CDR1 is SEHNR, CDR2 FQNEAQ, per germline (reference sequence). The CDR3 loop spans 12 amino acids. Trimming took off 5 bases at V and 5 bases at J, with 8 bases between the two ends. In DNA, the CDR3 is TGTGCCAGCAGCCCATCCCGAGATACGCAGTATTTT. Its protein product is CASSPSRDTQYF.

This sequence joins TRBV2 and TRBJ2-7, with D perhaps matching TRBD2 (6 bases). Germline CDR1 and CDR2: SNHLY and FYNNEI. The V end lost 6 bases, the J end lost 5 bases, and 17 bases lay between the germline ends. CDR3 size: 14 residues. CDR3 DNA sequence: TGTGCCAGCAGAGTAGCGGTTTACGGGGACGAGCAGTACTTC. Translation gives CASRVAVYGDEQYF.

The chain joins TRBV19 to TRBJ1-2; 8 nucleotides line up with TRBD1. The V gene's germline CDR1 is LNHDA and CDR2 SQIVND (reference sequence). V trimming: 4 bases; J trimming: 7 bases; junction bases outside the gene matches: 11. CDR3 length: 15 amino acids. This CDR3 reads CASSTRTGRKAGYTF. The CDR3 nucleotides are TGTGCCAGTAGTACAAGGACAGGGCGGAAGGCTGGCTACACCTTC. The entire variable domain, with the rest obtained from reference TRBV19 and TRBJ1-2, is as follows: DGGITQSPKYLFRKEGQNVTLSCEQNLNHDAMYWYRQDPGQGLRLIYYSQIVNDFQKGDIAEGYSVSREKKESFPLTVTSAQKNPTAFYLCASSTRTGRKAGYTFGSGTRLTVV.

The chain is built from TRBV5-1 and TRBJ2-1, with TRBD2 as a possible D gene (5 bases). From germline, CDR1 is SGHRS and CDR2 YFSETQ. This CDR3 has 16 amino acids. Trimming took off 4 bases at V and 0 bases at J, with 14 bases between the two ends. CDR3 bases: TGCGCCAGCAGCCTGAGGAGTGCGGGCTCCTACAATGAGCAGTTCTTC. Translating gives CASSLRSAGSYNEQFF.

The chain combines TRBV28 with TRBJ2-7; 8 positions match TRBD1. The junction had 6 bases not matched to a gene; V was cut back by 4 bases and J by 4 bases. Germline-derived CDR1 and CDR2 are MDHEN and SYDVKM. The CDR3 totals 14 residues. CDR3 in amino acids: CASSSGGTRYEQYF. The CDR3 nucleotides read TGTGCCAGCAGTTCAGGGGGCACCAGGTACGAGCAGTACTTC.

This chain uses TRBV2 with TRBJ1-5, with 11 bases fitting TRBD1. This CDR3 has 20 amino acids. The germline V gene has CDR1 SNHLY and CDR2 FYNNEI. V was clipped by 6 bases and J by 0 bases; unmatched bases: 16. The CDR3 reads CASRYTPPGQGERSNQPQHF. The CDR3, as DNA: TGTGCCAGCAGATACACCCCTCCGGGACAGGGGGAACGTAGCAATCAGCCCCAGCATTTT.

The rearrangement links TRBV2 to TRBJ2-3; D is tentatively TRBD1 or TRBD2 (6 bases each). V dropped 6 bases and J dropped 2 bases, with 18 bases sitting between them. The CDR3 contains 16 residues. Per germline, CDR1 SNHLY and CDR2 FYNNEI. CDR3 region: CASRSATGADTDTQYF. The CDR3 DNA follows: TGTGCCAGCAGAAGTGCGACGGGGGCGGACACAGATACGCAGTATTTT.

The J gene is TRBJ1-2, the V gene TRBV28; D possibly corresponds to TRBD1 (5 bases). The CDR3 covers 13 residues. The V end was cut by 2 bases, the J end by 4 bases, with 8 bases between. Germline V gene sequence: CDR1 MDHEN, CDR2 SYDVKM. CDR3 DNA: TGTGCCAGCAGTTTACCTCAGGGCTATGGCTACACCTTC. Its translation: CASSLPQGYGYTF.

The chain joins TRBV19 to TRBJ1-4, with D hard to call. The CDR3 loop spans 15 amino acids. Germline V gene sequence: CDR1 LNHDA, CDR2 SQIVND (reference sequence). Trimming shortened V by 6 bases and J by 7 bases, and 18 bases separated the two germline ends. The CDR3 protein is CASRQIDTLGEKLFF. CDR3 bases: TGTGCCAGTAGACAAATCGACACTCTGGGTGAAAAACTGTTTTTT.

This clone came up many times. Other DNA variants within this sample encode the same CDR3. The chain has TRBV2 and TRBJ1-3, with D possibly matching TRBD1 (5 bases). The CDR3 is made up of 14 amino acids. V gave up 6 bases and J gave up 0 bases, with 9 bases separating them. Germline CDR1 and CDR2: SNHLY and FYNNEI. DNA for the CDR3: TGTGCCAGCAGGGGGGACCTCTCTGGAAACACCATATATTTT. This sequence encodes CASRGDLSGNTIYF.

This chain joins TRBV5-4 and TRBJ1-4; D gene uncertain. The CDR3 is made up of 15 amino acids. Germline-derived CDR1 and CDR2 are SGHNT and YYREEE (reference sequence). V gave up 0 bases and J gave up 6 bases, with 12 bases separating them. CDR3 DNA sequence: TGTGCCAGCAGCTTGGCCGTTGGCGGCGATGAAAAACTGTTTTTT. Its translation is CASSLAVGGDEKLFF.

The chain has TRBV30 and TRBJ1-1; 7 positions match TRBD1. The germline V gene has CDR1 GTSNPN and CDR2 SVGIG (reference sequence). Unmatched junction bases numbered 8, after V lost 6 bases and J lost 1 base. This CDR3 has 14 residues. The CDR3 loop is CACAFRDRNTEAFF. Here the CDR3 DNA reads TGTGCCTGTGCATTCCGGGACAGGAACACTGAAGCTTTCTTT. The whole variable domain, remainder taken from reference TRBV30 and TRBJ1-1, is SQTIHQWPATLVQPVGSPLSLECTVEGTSNPNLYWYRQAAGRGLQLLFYSVGIGQISSEVPQNLSASRPQDRQFILSSKKLLLSDSGFYLCACAFRDRNTEAFFGQGTRLTVV.

This chain uses TRBV28 with TRBJ1-5, with a weak D call TRBD1 (6 bases). Trimming pared 4 bases from V and 0 bases from J, leaving 16 bases between. The CDR3 is 17 amino acids. Germline CDR1 reads MDHEN; CDR2 reads SYDVKM. The CDR3 DNA reads TGTGCCAGCAGTTCCCCCTTAGGGGGGTATAGCAATCAGCCCCAGCATTTT. Translation: CASSSPLGGYSNQPQHF.

The chain couples TRBV5-5 to TRBJ2-7, with D possibly being TRBD1 (6 bases). This CDR3 has 14 amino acids. With 0 bases removed from V and 5 bases from J, the gap between germline ends came to 12 bases. Germline CDR1 SGHKS, CDR2 YYEKEE (reference sequence). The CDR3 DNA sequence: TGTGCCAGCAGCTTGGCCCCAGGGGACCACGAGCAGTACTTC. This sequence encodes CASSLAPGDHEQYF.

The chain recombines TRBV4-1 with TRBJ2-5; D not resolved. With 4 bases removed from V and 5 bases from J, the gap between germline ends came to 8 bases. Germline V gene data show CDR1 as MGHRA and CDR2 as YSYEKL. The CDR3 spans 12 residues. The CDR3 loop is CASSRSMETQYF. CDR3 DNA sequence: TGCGCCAGCAGCCGAAGCATGGAGACCCAGTACTTC.

This chain joins TRBV6-1 and TRBJ2-1; D could derive from TRBD1 or TRBD2 (6 bases each). Germline V gene lookup returns CDR1 MNHNS and CDR2 SASEGT. This CDR3 is built from 13 residues. V was pared by 9 bases and J by 9 bases, with 18 bases between. The CDR3 reads CASGGGIPPEQFF. DNA of the CDR3: TGTGCCAGTGGGGGCGGGATCCCTCCTGAGCAGTTCTTC.

This sequence joins TRBV4-1 and TRBJ1-1; D gene unclear. The CDR3 is 17 residues long. Trimming stripped 1 base from V and 1 base from J, with 16 bases between. Germline CDR1 reads MGHRA; CDR2 reads YSYEKL. The CDR3 nucleotides read TGCGCCAGCAGCCAAGCTCATATGGGCTTCACGAACACTGAAGCTTTCTTT. This codes for CASSQAHMGFTNTEAFF.